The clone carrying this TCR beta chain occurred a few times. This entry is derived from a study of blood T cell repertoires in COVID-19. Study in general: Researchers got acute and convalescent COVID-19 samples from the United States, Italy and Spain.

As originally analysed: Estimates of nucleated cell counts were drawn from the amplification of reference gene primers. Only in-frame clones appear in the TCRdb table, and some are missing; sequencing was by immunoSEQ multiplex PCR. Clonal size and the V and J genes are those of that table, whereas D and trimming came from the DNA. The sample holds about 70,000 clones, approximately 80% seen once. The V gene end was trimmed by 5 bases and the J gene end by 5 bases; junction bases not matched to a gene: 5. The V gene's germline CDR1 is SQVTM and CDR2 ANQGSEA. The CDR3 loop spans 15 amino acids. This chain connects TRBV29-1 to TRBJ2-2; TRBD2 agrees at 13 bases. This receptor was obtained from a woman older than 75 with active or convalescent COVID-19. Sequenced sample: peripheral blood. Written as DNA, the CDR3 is TGCAGCGTTAGTAGGGGACTAGCGGGGACCGGGGAGCTGTTTTTT. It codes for CSVSRGLAGTGELFF.